One sample yielded the 24 T cell receptor beta chains listed below, sequenced in a study of cytomegalovirus exposure and HLA in healthy donors. Use of 60 Vbeta and 13 Jbeta primers characterized the PCR. The protocol was immunoSEQ multiplex PCR, while the TCRdb copy is restricted to in-frame clones and leaves out a portion. In the table there are some 130,000 clones, 80% of which are singletons. The sequencing input was PBMCs. Source of these receptors: a man aged 35 to 55 in good health and CMV-seronegative.

This chain links TRBV7-2 with TRBJ2-1; D possibly corresponds to TRBD1 (5 bases). The CDR3 has 16 amino acids. CDR1 is SGHTA, CDR2 FQGNSA, per germline. V was clipped by 1 base and J by 2 bases, with 12 bases between them. The CDR3 sequence is CASSLVAGYAYNEQFF. In DNA form, the CDR3 reads TGTGCCAGCAGCTTAGTCGCAGGGTACGCCTACAATGAGCAGTTCTTC.

The rearrangement links TRBV2 to TRBJ1-4, with D hard to call. Germline V lookup: CDR1 SNHLY, CDR2 FYNNEI. V shed 7 bases and J shed 7 bases, with 7 bases lying between them. This CDR3 region has 11 residues. CDR3 sequence (DNA): TGTGCCAGCACTTACAGTGAAAAACTGTTTTTT. Translated, it gives CASTYSEKLFF.

This clone was detected only a few times. V and J are TRBV11-1 and TRBJ1-5, with D tentatively TRBD1 (5 bases). Germline V gives CDR1 SGHAT, CDR2 FQDESV (reference sequence). The CDR3 has 13 residues. The ends were cut back, 4 bases at V and 4 bases at J, with 8 bases in the middle. CDR3 sequence (DNA): TGTGCCAGCAGCTCGGACATTAATCAGCCCCAGCATTTT. It is translated as CASSSDINQPQHF.

The gene calls are TRBV30 and TRBJ1-6; D is uncertain. Looked up from germline, CDR1 is GTSNPN and CDR2 is SVGIG (reference sequence). V gave up 3 bases and J gave up 3 bases, with 12 bases separating them. CDR3 size: 15 residues. CDR3 in DNA: TGTGCCTGGAGGGATCCACAGATCTATAATTCACCCCTCCACTTT. Translating gives CAWRDPQIYNSPLHF.

The chain is built from TRBV7-5 and TRBJ2-1; no DNA check was done on the table's D call, TRBD2. TRBV7-5 has pseudogene status. The CDR3 spans 16 residues. In nucleotides, the CDR3 is TGTGTCAGAAGCCCACCATGCGGGGGCAGCTACAATGAGCAGTTCTTC. This translates into CVRSPPCGGSYNEQFF.

This rearrangement joins TRBV6-6 to TRBJ1-1, with D perhaps matching TRBD1 (6 bases). The germline CDR1 and CDR2 sequences are MNHNY and SVGAGI (reference sequence). This CDR3 is built from 15 residues. V was cut by 7 bases and J by 5 bases, with 20 bases left in between. This CDR3 is CASIPGTGGGTEAFF. The CDR3 nucleotides read TGTGCCAGCATCCCAGGTACGGGGGGCGGGACTGAAGCTTTCTTT.

This clone was detected only once. The chain combines TRBV29-1 with TRBJ1-2, with D unresolved. The CDR3 covers 13 residues. Between the trimmed V and J ends, which lost 1 base and 4 bases, there was a span of 10 bases. Germline V CDR1 and CDR2: SQVTM, ANQGSEA. CDR3: CSVEVTAAYGYTF. The DNA of the CDR3 is TGCAGCGTTGAAGTCACAGCGGCCTATGGCTACACCTTC.

This clone was found once. The CDR3 nucleotides read TGTGCCAGCAGCTTAGCGGAGGGAGATACGCAGTATTTT. Its protein product is CASSLAEGDTQYF. The J gene is TRBJ2-3, the V gene TRBV7-2, with D possibly matching TRBD2 (6 bases). V shed 0 bases and J shed 5 bases, with 6 bases lying between them. Germline CDR1 and CDR2: SGHTA and FQGNSA. CDR3 length: 13 residues.

This sequence joins TRBV10-2 and TRBJ2-3, with 7 bases fitting TRBD2. This CDR3 spans 12 amino acids. CDR1 and CDR2 (germline): WSHSY, SAAADI. J gave up 6 bases and V 6 bases, and 3 bases lay outside the gene matches. The CDR3 region has the DNA TGCGCCAGCAGCGTAGCGGGCGATACGCAGTATTTT. Translated: CASSVAGDTQYF.

This chain connects TRBV5-1 to TRBJ1-1; the D gene is possibly TRBD1 (6 bases). Germline V gene sequence: CDR1 SGHRS, CDR2 YFSETQ. The CDR3 length is 13 residues. V was cut by 4 bases and J by 1 base, with 8 bases left in between. The CDR3 sequence is CASSVGQNTEAFF. CDR3 DNA sequence: TGCGCCAGCAGCGTGGGACAGAACACTGAAGCTTTCTTT.

The chain recombines TRBV7-2 with TRBJ2-1, with 12 bases that match TRBD2. The CDR3 contains 16 residues. V shed 4 bases and J 3 bases; nucleotides not matched to a gene: 4. CDR1 and CDR2 from the germline V gene are SGHTA and FQGNSA. The CDR3 nucleotides read TGTGCCAGCAGCTCCCGGACTAGCGGGATCTACAATGAGCAGTTCTTC. It is translated as CASSSRTSGIYNEQFF.

V gene TRBV25-1 combines with J gene TRBJ2-1; 7 nucleotides match TRBD1. Germline V CDR1 and CDR2: MGHDK, SYGVNS. Trimming cost V 6 bases and J 7 bases; bases outside gene matches: 6. CDR3 length equals 13 residues. For the CDR3, the DNA is TGTGCCAGCAGCGAAGGACAGGTTAATGAGCAGTTCTTC. Translating gives CASSEGQVNEQFF.

CDR3 region: CASIPPGERGTDTQYF. DNA for the CDR3: TGTGCCAGTATCCCGCCAGGGGAAAGGGGCACAGATACGCAGTATTTT. The rearrangement links TRBV19 to TRBJ2-3, with a possible D match to TRBD1 (6 bases). Germline values: CDR1 LNHDA, CDR2 SQIVND (reference sequence). The V and J ends lost 7 bases and 1 base respectively, with 18 bases between them. This CDR3 comprises 16 residues.

The chain carries TRBV25-1 and TRBJ2-3, with 7 nucleotides matching TRBD2. The CDR3 has 15 residues. Germline trimming cut 6 bases from V and 3 bases from J; bases unmatched to any gene: 9. Germline loops: CDR1 MGHDK, CDR2 SYGVNS. The CDR3 DNA follows: TGTGCCAGCAGGCGGGGGTCCGGAGGTACAGATACGCAGTATTTT. Translation: CASRRGSGGTDTQYF.

The CDR3 spells CASSQVGGWEGYTF. The CDR3 DNA is TGCGCCAGCAGCCAAGTTGGGGGCTGGGAAGGCTACACCTTC. The rearrangement links TRBV4-1 to TRBJ1-2, with a tentative D call TRBD1 (6 bases). There are 14 residues in the CDR3. The germline CDR1 and CDR2 sequences are MGHRA and YSYEKL. The V end lost 1 base, the J end lost 8 bases, and 14 bases lay between the germline ends.

The chain couples TRBV5-5 to TRBJ1-5, with a tentative D call TRBD1 (5 bases). Trimming cost V 2 bases and J 3 bases, with 9 bases left between them. CDR1 is SGHKS and CDR2 is YYEKEE in the germline V gene (reference sequence). The CDR3 runs 14 residues. The CDR3 nucleotides are TGTGCCAGCAGCTTCGACAGCCTCAATCAGCCCCAGCATTTT. It translates to CASSFDSLNQPQHF.

The chain joins TRBV7-2 to TRBJ2-1; 7 nucleotides line up with TRBD2. V was clipped by 3 bases and J by 7 bases; unmatched bases: 6. This CDR3 is 14 amino acids long. CDR1 is SGHTA, CDR2 FQGNSA, per germline. The CDR3 is CASSFGGGNNEQFF. CDR3 DNA: TGTGCCAGCAGCTTTGGGGGGGGGAATAATGAGCAGTTCTTC.

The chain combines TRBV29-1 with TRBJ2-7, with 8 bases fitting TRBD2. With 7 bases clipped from V and 3 bases from J, the junction kept 5 bases outside the gene matches. From germline, CDR1 is SQVTM and CDR2 ANQGSEA. The CDR3 extends over 12 amino acids. The DNA of the CDR3 is TGCAGCGCGGGGGGGGGACTCTACGAGCAGTACTTC. This codes for CSAGGGLYEQYF.

As concerns this clone: Other DNA sequences in this specimen translate into the identical CDR3. This chain joins TRBV6-5 and TRBJ1-4; D is possibly TRBD1 (6 bases). The CDR3 length is 15 residues. Germline V gene data show CDR1 as MNHEY and CDR2 as SVGAGI. V lost 6 bases and J 5 bases, leaving 16 bases between the germline ends. The CDR3 nucleotides are TGTGCCAGCAGCCCTACAGGGATGGGGAATGAAAAACTGTTTTTT. This encodes CASSPTGMGNEKLFF.

The rearrangement uses TRBV16 and TRBJ1-2, with a possible D match to TRBD1 (5 bases). The CDR3 contains 12 residues. CDR1 and CDR2 (germline): KGHSY, FQNENV. The V end was cut by 4 bases, the J end by 8 bases, with 11 bases between. The CDR3: CASSLRTYGYTF. The CDR3 DNA is TGTGCCAGCAGCCTTCGGACATACGGCTACACCTTC.

This sequence joins TRBV28 and TRBJ2-5, with D possibly matching TRBD1 (5 bases). This CDR3 comprises 13 residues. V lost 6 bases and J lost 4, with 12 bases in between. Germline-derived CDR1 and CDR2 are MDHEN and SYDVKM. The CDR3 reads CASRSRQTETQYF. As DNA, the CDR3 is TGTGCCAGCAGATCCAGACAGACAGAGACCCAGTACTTC.

The chain is built from TRBV2 and TRBJ1-5, with 8 bases lining up with TRBD1. The V segment lost 7 bases and the J segment 7 bases; nucleotides outside the gene matches: 6. The CDR3 consists of 13 residues. Germline-derived CDR1 and CDR2 are SNHLY and FYNNEI. CDR3 coding DNA: TGTGCCAGCACCTCGGACAGGGCGCAGCCCCAGCATTTT. It is translated as CASTSDRAQPQHF.

This chain uses TRBV5-1 with TRBJ2-7; D may be TRBD2 (6 bases). Deletions cut 10 bases from V and 0 bases from J, with 14 bases between. CDR3 length: 13 amino acids. Germline V lookup: CDR1 SGHRS, CDR2 YFSETQ. The CDR3 bases are TGCGCCGGCGGGACTTATAGCTCCTACGAGCAGTACTTC. The encoded protein is CAGGTYSSYEQYF. The full variable domain, completed using reference TRBV5-1 and TRBJ2-7, is KAGVTQTPRYLIKTRGQQVTLSCSPISGHRSVSWYQQTPGQGLQFLFEYFSETQRNKGNFPGRFSGRQFSNSRSEMNVSTLELGDSALYLCAGGTYSSYEQYFGPGTRLTVT.

This chain connects TRBV27 to TRBJ1-6, with 7 bases lining up with TRBD1. J lost 7 bases, V lost 2 bases, and 11 bases had no gene match. CDR3 length: 17 amino acids. Germline V lookup: CDR1 MNHEY, CDR2 SMNVEV (reference sequence). CDR3 sequence: CASSLLVTGTENSPLHF. The CDR3 DNA reads as TGTGCCAGCAGTTTACTGGTCACCGGGACAGAGAATTCACCCCTCCACTTT.